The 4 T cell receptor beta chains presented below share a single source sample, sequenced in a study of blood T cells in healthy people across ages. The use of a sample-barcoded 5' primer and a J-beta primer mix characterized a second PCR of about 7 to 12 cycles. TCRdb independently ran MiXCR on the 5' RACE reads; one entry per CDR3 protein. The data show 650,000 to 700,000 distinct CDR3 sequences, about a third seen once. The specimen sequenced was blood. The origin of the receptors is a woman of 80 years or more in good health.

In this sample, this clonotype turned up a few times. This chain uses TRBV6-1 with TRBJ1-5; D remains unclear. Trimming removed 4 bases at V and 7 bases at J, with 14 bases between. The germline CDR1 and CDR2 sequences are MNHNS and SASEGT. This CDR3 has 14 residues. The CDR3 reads CASSATDSRQPQHF. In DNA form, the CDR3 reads TGTGCCAGCAGTGCGACCGACTCACGGCAGCCCCAGCATTTT.

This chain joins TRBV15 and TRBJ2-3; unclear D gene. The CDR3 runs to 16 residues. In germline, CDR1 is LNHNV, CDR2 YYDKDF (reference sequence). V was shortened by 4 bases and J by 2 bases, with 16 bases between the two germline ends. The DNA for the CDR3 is TGTGCCACCAGCACAGAGTTCCCGGAGAACACAGATACGCAGTATTTT. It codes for CATSTEFPENTDTQYF.

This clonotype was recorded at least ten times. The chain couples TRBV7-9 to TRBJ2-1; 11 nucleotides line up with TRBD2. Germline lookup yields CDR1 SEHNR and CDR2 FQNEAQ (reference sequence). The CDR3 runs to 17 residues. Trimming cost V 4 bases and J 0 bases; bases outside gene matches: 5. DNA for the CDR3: TGTGCCAGCAGCTCAGGAGGACTAGCGGGCTCCTACAATGAGCAGTTCTTC. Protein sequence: CASSSGGLAGSYNEQFF.

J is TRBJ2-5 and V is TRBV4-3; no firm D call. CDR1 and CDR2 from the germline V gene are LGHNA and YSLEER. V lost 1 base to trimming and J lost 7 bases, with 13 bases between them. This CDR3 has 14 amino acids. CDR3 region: CASSQGRWWGTQYF. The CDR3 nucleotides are TGCGCCAGCAGCCAAGGCCGCTGGTGGGGGACCCAGTACTTC.